This T cell receptor (beta chain) comes out of a study of T cell changes during pregnancy in multiple sclerosis. This clone was counted a few times. Sequenced by immunoSEQ multiplex PCR; TCRdb stores in-frame clones only, minus some. Here the sample spans tens of thousands of clones, roughly 90% being singletons. The CDR3 has 16 residues. Germline V CDR1 and CDR2: SNHLY, FYNNEI. J was trimmed by 6 bases and V by 6 bases; bases with no gene match: 9. Sequencing was performed on peripheral blood, taken in the first trimester of pregnancy. This chain joins TRBV2 and TRBJ2-3, with 13 bases that match TRBD2. The TCR originated in a female donor in good health, enrolled as a control in a pregnancy study. The chain's CDR3 is CASRATSGRGADTQYF. In nucleotides, the CDR3 is TGTGCCAGCAGGGCTACTAGCGGGAGGGGGGCCGATACGCAGTATTTT. The variable domain in full, completed from reference TRBV2 and TRBJ2-3, reads EPEVTQTPSHQVTQMGQEVILRCVPISNHLYFYWYRQILGQKVEFLVSFYNNEISEKSEIFDDQFSVERPDGSNFTLKIRSTKLEDSAMYFCASRATSGRGADTQYFGPGTRLTVL.